What follows is one TCR beta chain and its context. Its antigen is as yet unknown. These data belong to a study of graft-versus-host responses after intestinal transplantation. CDR1 is SGHRS, CDR2 YFSETQ, per germline. The CDR3 contains 13 residues. V lost 7 bases and J lost 5; bases outside the gene matches: 4. Assay used: immunoSEQ multiplex PCR; TCRdb lists only in-frame clones, some missing. The sample holds 65,000 to 85,000 clones, 92% seen once. Study results and limitations: Early post-transplant HvG declines were associated with peak circulating GvH clone levels.

The sequences come from bone marrow, collected 734 days after intestinal transplantation. The chain recombines TRBV5-1 with TRBJ2-7; 12 bases map to TRBD1. The TCR sequence derives from a human patient who received an intestinal transplant, so some T cells may come from the graft donor. This CDR3 is CASRDRGRNEQYF. CDR3 sequence (DNA): TGCGCCAGCCGGGACAGGGGGCGAAACGAGCAGTACTTC.